Sequencing of this TCR beta chain was carried out in a study of blood T cell repertoires in COVID-19. Study-wide context: There were acute and convalescent COVID-19 samples, and they came from the United States, Italy and Spain. PBMCs, B-cell-depleted T cells, or T cells were the source of the cDNA or gDNA that made up the material.

V lost 5 bases and J 4 bases, leaving 23 bases between the germline ends. This CDR3 is built from 17 residues. Germline-derived CDR1 and CDR2 are SGHRS and YFSETQ. In the study's own analysis: Nucleated cell counts were estimated from reference gene primer amplification. Sequencing was performed with immunoSEQ multiplex PCR; in TCRdb, only in-frame clones are kept and a portion is missing. V and J calls and clone size are given by that table; D and trimming were obtained from the DNA. The sample has 350,000 or so clones, roughly 90% seen once; the top ten hold around 7%. The TCR comes from a man aged 18 to 30 with active or convalescent COVID-19. The chain combines TRBV5-1 with TRBJ2-3; maybe TRBD1 (6 bases). The material sequenced was peripheral blood. CDR3 loop: CASRPDPGEIGSDTQYF. Here the CDR3 DNA reads TGCGCCAGCAGGCCCGACCCAGGGGAGATCGGGTCAGATACGCAGTATTTT.